Listed here are 28 T cell receptor beta chains from one sample, sequenced in a study of cytomegalovirus exposure and HLA in healthy donors. Primers included in the PCR were 60 Vbeta and 13 Jbeta primers. Sequencing used immunoSEQ multiplex PCR; TCRdb keeps in-frame clones, though not all of them. The data contain about 90,000 clones, roughly 58% of them seen just once; the ten biggest clones take up 4.5% to 5.5%. The sample comprised PBMCs. Receptors originate from a woman aged 25 to 39 in good health and CMV-seropositive.

This clone was picked up a small number of times. The V and J genes are TRBV5-4 and TRBJ2-7; D is possibly TRBD1 (5 bases). Per the germline V gene, CDR1 is SGHNT and CDR2 is YYREEE (reference sequence). This CDR3 contains 14 residues. V shed 2 bases and J shed 3 bases, with 12 bases lying between them. CDR3 loop: CASSLGQGLYEQYF. The DNA for the CDR3 is TGTGCCAGCAGCTTAGGTCAGGGTCTCTACGAGCAGTACTTC.

The rearrangement uses TRBV19 and TRBJ1-1, with a weak D call TRBD1 (6 bases). The CDR3 sequence is 15 residues long. CDR1 and CDR2 (germline): LNHDA, SQIVND (reference sequence). The V end lost 6 bases, the J end lost 1 base, and 15 bases lay between the germline ends. The CDR3 DNA reads TGTGCCAGTAGGACACCGGGGACACGGAACACTGAAGCTTTCTTT. Protein: CASRTPGTRNTEAFF.

The genes are TRBV10-3 and TRBJ2-7, with D possibly being TRBD2 (5 bases). CDR3 length equals 12 residues. Germline-derived CDR1 and CDR2 are ENHRY and SYGVKD. The CDR3 bases are TGTTCCACCGGGGTGATATACTACGAGCAGTACTTC. Amino acids: CSTGVIYYEQYF.

This chain connects TRBV6-5 to TRBJ1-3; 8 positions match TRBD1. Germline V CDR1 and CDR2: MNHEY, SVGAGI. V lost 2 bases, J lost 3 bases, and 3 bases stayed unmatched. The length of the CDR3 is 15 residues. For the CDR3, the DNA is TGTGCCAGCAGTTACGGCAGGGGGCTTGGAAACACCATATATTTT. It specifies CASSYGRGLGNTIYF.

Comment on this clone: A junction end diverges from the germline sequence, so it may reflect a read error. The chain is built from TRBV10-1 and TRBJ1-2; TRBD1 matches at 7 bases. Per germline, CDR1 WNHNN and CDR2 SYGVQD (reference sequence). The CDR3 runs 11 residues. The CDR3 DNA reads as TGCGCCACCCGACAGGGATATGGCTACCCCTTC. Amino acid sequence: CATRQGYGYPF.

J is TRBJ1-1 and V is TRBV11-2; possibly TRBD1 for D (5 bases). V shed 3 bases and J shed 11 bases, with 10 bases lying between them. The germline CDR1 and CDR2 sequences are SGHAT and FQNNGV. The CDR3 is 11 residues long. For the CDR3, the DNA is TGTGCCAGCAGCTTGGGAGGGGCGGCTTTCTTT. Protein: CASSLGGAAFF.

The chain employs TRBV4-1 and TRBJ1-1; 7 positions match TRBD1. V lost 1 base to trimming and J lost 4 bases; unmatched junction nucleotides: 3. From germline, CDR1 is MGHRA and CDR2 YSYEKL. This CDR3 is 14 amino acids long. The CDR3, as DNA: TGCGCCAGCAGCCAAGTTAGGGGGCTCACTGAAGCTTTCTTT. This sequence encodes CASSQVRGLTEAFF.

The V gene is TRBV2, the J gene TRBJ1-2; tentative D call: TRBD1 (6 bases). The CDR3 has 15 amino acids. V lost 6 bases and J lost 0, with 14 bases in between. The germline V gene encodes CDR1 SNHLY and CDR2 FYNNEI. CDR3 region: CASSSTGRPNYGYTF. CDR3 DNA: TGTGCCAGCAGCTCCACAGGGAGACCTAACTATGGCTACACCTTC.

As regards this clone: A junction boundary mismatches the germline segment, possibly from a read error. CDR3 region: CASSGRTGSVGNNQPQHF. Written as DNA, the CDR3 is TGTGCTAGCAGCGGACGGACAGGCAGTGTTGGAAATAATCAGCCCCAGCATTTT. The rearrangement joins TRBV7-7 to TRBJ1-5; 7 bases map to TRBD1. This CDR3 has 18 residues. Per the germline V gene, CDR1 is SSHAT and CDR2 is FNYEAQ (reference sequence).

This clone was counted only a few times. The chain has TRBV9 and TRBJ2-7, with D possibly being TRBD2 (6 bases). The CDR3 sequence is 15 residues long. CDR1 and CDR2 from the germline V gene are SGDLS and YYNGEE. V lost 1 base and J lost 0, with 11 bases in between. The CDR3 DNA sequence: TGTGCCAGCAGCGTACTTGCGGGGCCCTCCTACGAGCAGTACTTC. Translating it yields CASSVLAGPSYEQYF.

The rearrangement uses TRBV28 and TRBJ1-3; TRBD1 might be the D (6 bases). CDR1 and CDR2 from the germline V gene are MDHEN and SYDVKM. The CDR3 extends over 13 amino acids. CDR3 in DNA: TGTGCTACCGGGGCAGGGGCCCGAAACACCATATATTTT. This gives the protein CATGAGARNTIYF.

The CDR3 DNA sequence: TGTGCCCTGTCCCCAGGGACAGGGGGAGGCACCGGGGAGCTGTTTTTT. This sequence encodes CALSPGTGGGTGELFF. This chain joins TRBV10-3 and TRBJ2-2; 11 bases are a match to TRBD1. Germline V CDR1 and CDR2: ENHRY, SYGVKD. J lost 4 bases, V lost 11 bases, and 12 bases had no gene match. The length of the CDR3 is 16 residues.

This chain uses TRBV19 with TRBJ1-4; D remains ambiguous. CDR1 and CDR2 from the germline V gene are LNHDA and SQIVND (reference sequence). The CDR3 is 15 amino acids. The V gene lost 3 bases and the J gene lost 2 bases, with 10 bases spanning the gap. The CDR3 nucleotides read TGTGCCAGTAGTATCTTGCAGGCCACTAATGAAAAACTGTTTTTT. This translates into CASSILQATNEKLFF. Full variable domain (missing parts from reference TRBV19 and TRBJ1-4): DGGITQSPKYLFRKEGQNVTLSCEQNLNHDAMYWYRQDPGQGLRLIYYSQIVNDFQKGDIAEGYSVSREKKESFPLTVTSAQKNPTAFYLCASSILQATNEKLFFGSGTQLSVL.

This sequence joins TRBV15 and TRBJ2-3; D might be TRBD2 (6 bases). CDR3 size: 15 residues. The V gene lost 3 bases and the J gene lost 4 bases, with 14 bases spanning the gap. Germline V gene sequence: CDR1 LNHNV, CDR2 YYDKDF (reference sequence). CDR3 DNA: TGTGCCACCAGCAGTTCCGGGACTGCGGCAGATACGCAGTATTTT. It codes for CATSSSGTAADTQYF.

This clone has a handful of counts. V and J are TRBV4-1 and TRBJ2-5; possibly TRBD1 for D (5 bases). Trimming removed 1 base from V and 3 bases from J, with 9 bases in between. CDR3 length: 14 amino acids. Per germline, CDR1 MGHRA and CDR2 YSYEKL. CDR3 nucleotide sequence: TGCGCCAGCAGCCAAGTCTCAGGGAAAGAGACCCAGTACTTC. It encodes CASSQVSGKETQYF.

V is TRBV6-1 and J is TRBJ2-2; possible D gene TRBD1, 6 bases. This CDR3 has 18 residues. Per the germline V gene, CDR1 is MNHNS and CDR2 is SASEGT. V was clipped by 4 bases and J by 3 bases, with 21 bases between them. The CDR3 DNA sequence: TGTGCCAGCAGTGTTTGGATGGGGACAACACCCGACACCGGGGAGCTGTTTTTT. Protein: CASSVWMGTTPDTGELFF.

The genes are TRBV5-1 and TRBJ2-2; D perhaps matches TRBD1 (6 bases). This CDR3 region has 16 residues. Deletions cut 4 bases from V and 0 bases from J, with 13 bases between. Germline CDR1 reads SGHRS; CDR2 reads YFSETQ. CDR3 sequence reads: CASSQNGQSNTGELFF. In DNA, the CDR3 is TGCGCCAGCAGCCAGAACGGACAGTCGAACACCGGGGAGCTGTTTTTT. The full variable domain, completed using reference TRBV5-1 and TRBJ2-2, is KAGVTQTPRYLIKTRGQQVTLSCSPISGHRSVSWYQQTPGQGLQFLFEYFSETQRNKGNFPGRFSGRQFSNSRSEMNVSTLELGDSALYLCASSQNGQSNTGELFFGEGSRLTVL.

V and J are TRBV10-1 and TRBJ2-5, with 7 bases that match TRBD2. J lost 3 bases, V lost 3 bases, and 4 bases had no gene match. This CDR3 is 14 amino acids long. From germline, CDR1 is WNHNN and CDR2 SYGVQD (reference sequence). This CDR3 reads CASSETSEEETQYF. The CDR3 nucleotides read TGCGCCAGCAGTGAAACTAGCGAGGAAGAGACCCAGTACTTC.

J is TRBJ1-2 and V is TRBV7-2; D unclear. The germline V gene encodes CDR1 SGHTA and CDR2 FQGNSA. The V gene lost 3 bases and the J gene lost 8 bases, with 10 bases spanning the gap. CDR3 length: 12 amino acids. CDR3 DNA sequence: TGTGCCAGCAGCTTGAGTCAGCGAGGCTACACCTTC. It yields the protein CASSLSQRGYTF.

The rearrangement uses TRBV5-1 and TRBJ1-1; 11 nucleotides line up with TRBD1. Germline loops: CDR1 SGHRS, CDR2 YFSETQ. The CDR3 covers 14 residues. V lost 3 bases and J lost 4; bases outside the gene matches: 2. The CDR3: CASSSGTGGTEAFF. CDR3 nucleotides: TGCGCCAGCAGCTCCGGGACAGGGGGCACTGAAGCTTTCTTT.

This clone was counted between two and nine times. The CDR3 region is CASSLPRTGAHYGYTF. CDR3 sequence (DNA): TGTGCCAGCAGCCTTCCCAGGACAGGGGCGCACTATGGCTACACCTTC. V and J are TRBV28 and TRBJ1-2; 9 bases are shared with TRBD1. This CDR3 has 16 amino acids. Germline loops: CDR1 MDHEN, CDR2 SYDVKM. J gave up 3 bases and V 6 bases, and 11 bases lay outside the gene matches.

The chain uses TRBV5-1 and TRBJ2-7; TRBD2 is a possible D gene (6 bases). Germline V CDR1 and CDR2: SGHRS, YFSETQ. This CDR3 contains 13 residues. The V gene lost 0 bases and the J gene lost 5 bases, with 9 bases spanning the gap. The CDR3 loop reads CASSLAGGNEQYF. The CDR3 nucleotides are TGCGCCAGCAGCTTGGCCGGAGGGAACGAGCAGTACTTC. The whole variable domain, remainder taken from reference TRBV5-1 and TRBJ2-7, is KAGVTQTPRYLIKTRGQQVTLSCSPISGHRSVSWYQQTPGQGLQFLFEYFSETQRNKGNFPGRFSGRQFSNSRSEMNVSTLELGDSALYLCASSLAGGNEQYFGPGTRLTVT.

This chain links TRBV6-1 with TRBJ1-1; a weak D match, TRBD1 (5 bases). Between the trimmed V and J ends, which lost 7 bases and 2 bases, there was a span of 11 bases. Germline V gene lookup returns CDR1 MNHNS and CDR2 SASEGT. This CDR3 spans 13 amino acids. CDR3 residues: CASTGQKNTEAFF. The CDR3 nucleotides read TGTGCCAGCACAGGACAAAAAAACACTGAAGCTTTCTTT.

This rearrangement joins TRBV7-9 to TRBJ1-6; D perhaps matches TRBD1 (6 bases). CDR3 length: 18 residues. CDR1 and CDR2 (germline): SEHNR, FQNEAQ (reference sequence). Between the trimmed V and J ends, which lost 7 bases and 10 bases, there was a span of 29 bases. The CDR3 coding sequence is TGTGCCAGCAACCTACACCCCACAGGGAAAAAGGCCTACTCACCCCTCCACTTT. Encoded protein: CASNLHPTGKKAYSPLHF. Filled out from reference TRBV7-9 and TRBJ1-6, the complete variable domain reads DTGVSQNPRHKITKRGQNVTFRCDPISEHNRLYWYRQTLGQGPEFLTYFQNEAQLEKSRLLSDRFSAERPKGSFSTLEIQRTEQGDSAMYLCASNLHPTGKKAYSPLHFGNGTRLTVT.

This clone was seen only a few times. The germline gene is not matched at one end of the junction; a read error may be the cause. J is TRBJ2-7 and V is TRBV19; D perhaps matches TRBD1 (5 bases). The CDR3 totals 12 residues. Looked up from germline, CDR1 is LNHDA and CDR2 is SQIVND (reference sequence). DNA for the CDR3: TGTGCCAGTAGGTCTCCAGGGTCCAATTCGAACTTC. Its translation is CASRSPGSNSNF.

V usage is TRBV5-1 and J usage is TRBJ1-2, with 7 positions matching TRBD1. J gave up 9 bases and V 6 bases, and 14 bases lay outside the gene matches. The CDR3 has 14 residues. The V gene's germline CDR1 is SGHRS and CDR2 YFSETQ. The CDR3 nucleotides are TGCGCCAGCACGCCCACCGGGACAGTGGGGAGCTACACCTTC. Translated, it gives CASTPTGTVGSYTF.

V and J are TRBV5-8 and TRBJ1-1, with 8 bases fitting TRBD1. V lost 0 bases, J lost 5 bases, and 6 bases stayed unmatched. The CDR3 spans 15 residues. Germline lookup yields CDR1 SGHTS and CDR2 YDEGEE. The DNA of the CDR3 is TGTGCCAGCAGCTTGGCGGACAGGGATAGGACTGAAGCTTTCTTT. This translates into CASSLADRDRTEAFF.

Only a few counts were recorded for this clone. The chain joins TRBV7-9 to TRBJ2-7; tentative D call: TRBD1 (5 bases). The length of the CDR3 is 12 residues. Germline CDR1 is SEHNR and CDR2 is FQNEAQ (reference sequence). With 7 bases removed from V and 4 bases from J, the gap between germline ends came to 11 bases. CDR3 amino acids: CASISSGYEQYF. The CDR3 DNA is TGTGCCAGCATCAGCTCAGGGTACGAGCAGTACTTC.